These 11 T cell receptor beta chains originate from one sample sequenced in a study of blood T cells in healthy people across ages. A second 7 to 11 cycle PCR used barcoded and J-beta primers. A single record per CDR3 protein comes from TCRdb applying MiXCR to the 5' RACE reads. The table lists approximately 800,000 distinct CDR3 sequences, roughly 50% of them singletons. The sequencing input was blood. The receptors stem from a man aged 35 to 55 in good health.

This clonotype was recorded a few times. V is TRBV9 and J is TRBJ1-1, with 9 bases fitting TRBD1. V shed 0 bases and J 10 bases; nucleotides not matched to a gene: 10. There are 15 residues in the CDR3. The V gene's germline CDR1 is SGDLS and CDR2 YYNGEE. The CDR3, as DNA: TGTGCCAGCAGCGTAGCTGGGACAGGGCCTCTAGGAGCTTTCTTT. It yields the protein CASSVAGTGPLGAFF.

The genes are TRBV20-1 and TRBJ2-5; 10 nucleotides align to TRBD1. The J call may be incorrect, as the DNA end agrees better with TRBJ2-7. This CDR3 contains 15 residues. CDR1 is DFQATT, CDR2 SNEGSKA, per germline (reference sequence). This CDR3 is CSARSWDRGPYEQYF. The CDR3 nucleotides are TGCAGTGCCAGGTCTTGGGACAGGGGTCCTTACGAGCAGTACTTC.

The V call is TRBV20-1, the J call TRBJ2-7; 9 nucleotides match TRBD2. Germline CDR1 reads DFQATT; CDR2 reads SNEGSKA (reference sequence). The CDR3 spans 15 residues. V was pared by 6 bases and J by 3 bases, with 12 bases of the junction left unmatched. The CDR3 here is CSARTGLAGNYEQYF. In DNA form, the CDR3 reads TGCAGTGCGCGCACTGGCCTAGCGGGGAACTACGAGCAGTACTTC.

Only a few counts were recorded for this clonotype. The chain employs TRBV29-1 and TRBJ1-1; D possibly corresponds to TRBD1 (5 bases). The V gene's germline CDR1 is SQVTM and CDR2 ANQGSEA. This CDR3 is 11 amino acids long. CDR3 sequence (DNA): TGCAGAGTACAGGCGAACACTGAAGCTTTCTTT. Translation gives CRVQANTEAFF.

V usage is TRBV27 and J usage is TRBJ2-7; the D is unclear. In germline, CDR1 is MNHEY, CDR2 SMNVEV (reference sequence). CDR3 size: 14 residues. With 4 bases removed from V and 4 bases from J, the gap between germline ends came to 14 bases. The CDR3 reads CASSSRGETYEQYF. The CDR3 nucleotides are TGTGCCAGCAGTTCTCGAGGCGAGACTTACGAGCAGTACTTC.

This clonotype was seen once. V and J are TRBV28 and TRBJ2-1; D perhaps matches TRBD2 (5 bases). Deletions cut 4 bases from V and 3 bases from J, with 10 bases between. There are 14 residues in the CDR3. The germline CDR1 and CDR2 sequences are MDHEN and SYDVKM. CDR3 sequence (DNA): TGTGCCAGCAGTTCTAGCATAGGCTACAATGAGCAGTTCTTC. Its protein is CASSSSIGYNEQFF.

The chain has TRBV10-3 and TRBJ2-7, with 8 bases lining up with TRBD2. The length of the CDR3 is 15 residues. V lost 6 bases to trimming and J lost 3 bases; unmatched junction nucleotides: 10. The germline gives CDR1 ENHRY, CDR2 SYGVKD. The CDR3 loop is CAIRGMGTSFYEQYF. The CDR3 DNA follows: TGTGCCATCAGGGGAATGGGGACTAGTTTCTACGAGCAGTACTTC.

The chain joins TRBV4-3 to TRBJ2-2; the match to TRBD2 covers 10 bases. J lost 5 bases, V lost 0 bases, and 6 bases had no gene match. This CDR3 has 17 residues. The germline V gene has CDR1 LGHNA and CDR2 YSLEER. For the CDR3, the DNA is TGCGCCAGCAGCCAAGAAGCTAGCGGGAGTCCGACCGGGGAGCTGTTTTTT. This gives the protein CASSQEASGSPTGELFF.

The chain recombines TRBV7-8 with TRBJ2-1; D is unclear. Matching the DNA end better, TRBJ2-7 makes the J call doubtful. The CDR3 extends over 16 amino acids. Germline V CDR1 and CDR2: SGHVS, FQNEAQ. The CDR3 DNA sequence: TGTGCCAGCAGCATTAGCAGGATCCCGTCCTACAATGAGCAGTACTTC. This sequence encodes CASSISRIPSYNEQYF.

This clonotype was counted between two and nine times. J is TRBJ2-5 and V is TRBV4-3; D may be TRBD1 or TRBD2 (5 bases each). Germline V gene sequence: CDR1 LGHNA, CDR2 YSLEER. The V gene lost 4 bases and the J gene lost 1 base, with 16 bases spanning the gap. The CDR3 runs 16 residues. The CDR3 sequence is CASSRSGPSFQETQYF. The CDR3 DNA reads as TGCGCCAGCAGCCGCTCGGGACCTTCTTTCCAAGAGACCCAGTACTTC.

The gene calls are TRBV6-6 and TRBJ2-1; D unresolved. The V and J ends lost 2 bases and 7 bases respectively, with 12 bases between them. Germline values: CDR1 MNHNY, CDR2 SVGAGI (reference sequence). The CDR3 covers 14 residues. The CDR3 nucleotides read TGTGCCAGCAGTTACAGGGAAAATACAAATGAGCAGTTCTTC. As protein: CASSYRENTNEQFF.